Shown below are 22 T cell receptor beta chains from a single sample sequenced in a study of CD4 and CD8 cells across lung adenocarcinoma regions (dated by TCRdb to 2017 to 2018). The library was prepared using PCR. The sample was run on a HiSeq X Ten. The public sequencing data were trimmed at Q25 with fastp and processed into clonotypes with MiXCR by TCRdb, which kept only in-frame beta chains. Entries that share a CDR3 protein sequence are merged under the most common genes and DNA. The sample table lists about 25,000 distinct CDR3 sequences, more than 45% of them with a count of one. Jointly, the top ten make up over 35% of the sample. Specimen: CD8+ T cells from the center of a lung tumor. The label giving this sample's cell subset or site can be read as: tumor center region. These receptors originate from a male donor with lung adenocarcinoma. The CD4 and CD8 labels of this study may be unreliable.

V usage is TRBV7-2 and J usage is TRBJ2-5; 12 nucleotides match TRBD2. The junction had 7 bases not matched to a gene; V was cut back by 5 bases and J by 6 bases. The CDR3 runs 15 residues. Germline V CDR1 and CDR2: SGHTA, FQGNSA. The DNA for the CDR3 is TGTGCCAGCAGCGCCGATCTAGCGGGGGGGAAGACCCAGTACTTC. It is translated as CASSADLAGGKTQYF.

This clonotype turned up a few times. One junction end does not reproduce the germline sequence, and a read error may be involved. This sequence joins TRBV10-1 and TRBJ2-3, with D tentatively TRBD2 (7 bases). The CDR3 covers 15 residues. Germline CDR1 is WNHNN and CDR2 is SYGVQD (reference sequence). The CDR3 reads CAGGDGGREAETQYF. The CDR3 DNA reads TGCGCCGGGGGGGACGGGGGCCGGGAAGCAGAGACGCAGTATTTT.

This clonotype was counted many times. This chain joins TRBV10-3 and TRBJ1-1; D gene unclear. The CDR3 consists of 15 residues. V dropped 2 bases and J dropped 2 bases, with 12 bases sitting between them. Germline lookup yields CDR1 ENHRY and CDR2 SYGVKD. Here the CDR3 DNA reads TGTGCCATCAGTGAGATCGGGCTCAAAAACACTGAAGCTTTCTTT. Translating it yields CAISEIGLKNTEAFF.

The chain employs TRBV3-1 and TRBJ2-3, with D uncertain. With 0 bases removed from V and 4 bases from J, the gap between germline ends came to 5 bases. This CDR3 has 13 amino acids. Germline V gives CDR1 LGHDT, CDR2 YNNKEL (reference sequence). The CDR3 DNA follows: TGTGCCAGCAGCCAAGAATCATCAGATACGCAGTATTTT. Translating gives CASSQESSDTQYF.

For this clonotype: Compared with germline, one end of the junction differs, possibly owing to a read error. The chain is built from TRBV25-1 and TRBJ2-3, with D perhaps TRBD1 (7 bases). This CDR3 comprises 14 residues. Germline V lookup: CDR1 MGHDK, CDR2 SYGVNS. The CDR3 region is CAGSEGGGTDTQYF. The CDR3, as DNA: TGTGCCGGCAGTGAGGGAGGAGGGACAGATACGCAGTACTTT.

There are a few counts of this clonotype. The CDR3 DNA is TGTGCCAGCAGGCTCCGCATGAACACTGAAGCTTTCTTT. Protein: CASRLRMNTEAFF. The V gene is TRBV6-1, the J gene TRBJ1-1, with D uncertain. The CDR3 loop spans 13 amino acids. From germline, CDR1 is MNHNS and CDR2 SASEGT. Trimming removed 6 bases at V and 0 bases at J, with 8 bases between.

Many counts were recorded for this clonotype. This sequence joins TRBV3-1 and TRBJ2-1; 7 nucleotides agree with TRBD2. The end of the DNA fits TRBJ2-7 better, so the J call may be wrong. The CDR3 runs 15 residues. The V gene's germline CDR1 is LGHDT and CDR2 YNNKEL (reference sequence). CDR3 DNA: TGTGCCAGCAGCCAAGATCCCCTAGCGGCATACGAGCAGTACTTC. Amino acids: CASSQDPLAAYEQYF.

In its sample, this clonotype was seen once. V is TRBV10-3 and J is TRBJ2-1; no clear D gene. The J call is doubtful: the DNA matches TRBJ2-7 better. Germline CDR1 reads ENHRY; CDR2 reads SYGVKD. The CDR3 extends over 13 amino acids. CDR3 loop: CAISEQKYDEQYV. The CDR3, as DNA: TGTGCCATCAGTGAACAGAAGTACGACGAGCAGTACGTC.

A note on this clonotype: At one end, the junction sequence differs from germline, possibly due to a read error. The V call is TRBV10-1, the J call TRBJ2-4; D tentatively fits TRBD1 or TRBD2 (5 bases each). The CDR3 totals 15 residues. CDR1 is WNHNN and CDR2 is SYGVQD in the germline V gene (reference sequence). The CDR3 sequence is CASGPGLRAKNMQYF. In nucleotides, the CDR3 is TGCGCCAGCGGTCCGGGGCTGCGAGCCAAAAACATGCAGTACTTC.

This clonotype was detected only a few times. The genes are TRBV27 and TRBJ2-1; 8 bases map to TRBD1. The J call may not be correct, given that the DNA end is closer to TRBJ2-7. Germline CDR1 reads MNHEY; CDR2 reads SMNVEV (reference sequence). The CDR3 sequence is 13 residues long. CDR3: CASSLYRGYEQYF. In DNA form, the CDR3 reads TGTGCCAGCAGTTTATACAGGGGGTACGAGCAGTACTTC.

This clonotype was counted at least ten times. The V and J genes are TRBV6-1 and TRBJ2-1; 12 nucleotides agree with TRBD2. J gave up 6 bases and V 7 bases, and 7 bases lay outside the gene matches. The V gene's germline CDR1 is MNHNS and CDR2 SASEGT. The length of the CDR3 is 15 residues. The CDR3 region is CASIAGTSGPNEQFF. CDR3 DNA: TGTGCCAGCATCGCCGGGACTAGCGGGCCCAATGAGCAGTTCTTC.

The chain joins TRBV27 to TRBJ2-3; D is perhaps TRBD2 (5 bases). Trimming pared 5 bases from V and 9 bases from J, leaving 18 bases between. CDR3 length: 14 residues. CDR1 MNHEY and CDR2 SMNVEV come from the germline V gene (reference sequence). In nucleotides, the CDR3 is TGTGCCAGCAGTCCCGTGGCGGGCCAAGAGACGCAGTATTTT. It translates to CASSPVAGQETQYF.

V is TRBV27 and J is TRBJ1-2; D is possibly TRBD1 (5 bases). This CDR3 has 15 residues. V dropped 4 bases and J dropped 7 bases, with 19 bases sitting between them. Germline CDR1 reads MNHEY; CDR2 reads SMNVEV (reference sequence). The CDR3 loop reads CASSSPARGWGGYTF. The CDR3, as DNA: TGTGCCAGCAGTTCACCCGCGCGGGGCTGGGGTGGCTACACCTTC.

The chain combines TRBV12-3 or TRBV12-4 with TRBJ2-1, with D tentatively TRBD1 or TRBD2 (8 bases each). The DNA end lines up better with TRBJ2-7; the J call may be wrong. This CDR3 has 15 residues. CDR3 sequence (DNA): TGTGCCAGCAGTCAGGGGGCGGGGGGTACCTACGAGCAGTACTTC. Translating it yields CASSQGAGGTYEQYF.

The table lists this clonotype with a few counts. V gene TRBV12-3 or TRBV12-4 combines with J gene TRBJ2-1; a possible D gene is TRBD1 (6 bases). This CDR3 spans 13 amino acids. Trimming stripped 8 bases from V and 6 bases from J, with 14 bases between. This chain's CDR3 is CASVLSQGNEQFF. For the CDR3, the DNA is TGTGCCAGCGTACTATCACAGGGCAATGAGCAGTTCTTC.

This clonotype was counted between two and nine times. CDR3 sequence (DNA): TGCGCCAGCAGCAAAGCTAGCGGGAGCCCCGCAGAGACCCAGTACTTC. As protein: CASSKASGSPAETQYF. The rearrangement joins TRBV5-1 to TRBJ2-1, with TRBD2 identical over 10 bases. The closer fit of TRBJ2-5 to the DNA end suggests the J call may be wrong. The CDR3 contains 16 residues. Germline V lookup: CDR1 SGHRS, CDR2 YFSETQ.

This chain links TRBV6-1 with TRBJ2-1; D tentatively fits TRBD1 or TRBD2 (5 bases each). With 1 base removed from V and 0 bases from J, the gap between germline ends came to 13 bases. This CDR3 is built from 17 residues. Looked up from germline, CDR1 is MNHNS and CDR2 is SASEGT. CDR3 loop: CASSEDVGGRSYNEQFF. The CDR3 nucleotides read TGTGCCAGCAGTGAAGACGTTGGGGGTCGCTCCTACAATGAGCAGTTCTTC.

V usage is TRBV10-1 and J usage is TRBJ2-1, with a weak D call TRBD2 (7 bases). The end of the DNA fits TRBJ2-4 better, so the J call may be wrong. Germline-derived CDR1 and CDR2 are WNHNN and SYGVQD (reference sequence). The CDR3 spans 18 residues. The CDR3 DNA reads as TGCGCCAGCAGTGAGTCGGGGGGCGGGGGCTGTGCCAAAGACACTCAGTACTTC. Encoded protein: CASSESGGGGCAKDTQYF.

The gene calls are TRBV10-2 and TRBJ2-1, with 14 positions matching TRBD2. The germline CDR1 and CDR2 sequences are WSHSY and SAAADI. The CDR3 contains 18 residues. Losses at the gene ends were 4 bases for V and 1 base for J; bases not matched to a gene: 6. The CDR3 is CASSGGTSGGGSYNEQFF. CDR3 DNA: TGCGCCAGCAGTGGGGGGACTAGCGGGGGTGGGTCCTACAATGAGCAGTTCTTC.

This clonotype was detected a few times. This chain joins TRBV5-1 and TRBJ2-3, with D possibly matching TRBD2 (6 bases). Per the germline V gene, CDR1 is SGHRS and CDR2 is YFSETQ. Trimming removed 4 bases at V and 2 bases at J, with 14 bases between. The CDR3 has 15 residues. The CDR3 here is CASSPRRESTDTQYF. CDR3 nucleotides: TGCGCCAGCAGCCCGAGGCGGGAATCCACAGATACGCAGTATTTT.

This clonotype is medium-sized within its sample. The V and J genes are TRBV6-5 and TRBJ1-6; D ambiguous. This CDR3 is built from 18 residues. Germline CDR1 is MNHEY and CDR2 is SVGAGI. V was pared by 4 bases and J by 0 bases, with 16 bases between. CDR3 protein: CASSSGFSSSSYNSPLHF. CDR3 DNA sequence: TGTGCCAGCAGTTCCGGCTTTTCATCGAGCTCCTATAATTCACCCCTCCACTTT.

This clonotype was recorded only once. The chain is built from TRBV6-5 and TRBJ2-1; D could derive from TRBD1 or TRBD2 (5 bases each). The CDR3 runs to 13 residues. Per the germline V gene, CDR1 is MNHEY and CDR2 is SVGAGI. The V end was cut by 3 bases, the J end by 6 bases, with 9 bases between. CDR3 in amino acids: CASSYRDGNEQFF. The CDR3 nucleotides read TGTGCCAGCAGTTATAGGGACGGCAATGAGCAGTTCTTC.